A single sample is the source of the 32 T cell receptor beta chains below, sequenced in a study of cytomegalovirus exposure and HLA in healthy donors. This PCR relied on a set of 60 Vbeta primers and 13 Jbeta primers. Only in-frame clones appear in the TCRdb table, and some are missing; sequencing was by immunoSEQ multiplex PCR. The sample yields more than 110,000 clones, about four fifths seen once. The sample taken for sequencing was PBMCs. The receptor set was obtained from a man in his thirties or forties in good health and CMV-seronegative.

This chain joins TRBV5-6 and TRBJ2-1, with 10 bases matching TRBD1. The CDR3 consists of 15 residues. Germline CDR1 and CDR2: SGHDT and YYEEEE. V was pared by 2 bases and J by 8 bases, with 7 bases of the junction left unmatched. The CDR3 DNA reads TGTGCCAGCAGCTTCCGGGACAGGGGTTCCCATGAGCAGTTCTTC. Protein product: CASSFRDRGSHEQFF.

The J gene is TRBJ2-1, the V gene TRBV7-3; D is uncertain. The germline V gene has CDR1 SGHTA and CDR2 FQGTGA. Trimming removed 1 base at V and 8 bases at J, with 9 bases between. This CDR3 has 13 residues. The CDR3 spells CASSLKRGDEQFF. CDR3 DNA: TGTGCCAGCAGCTTAAAACGAGGCGATGAGCAGTTCTTC.

This sequence joins TRBV29-1 and TRBJ2-7; unclear D gene. Trimming removed 0 bases from V and 4 bases from J, with 13 bases in between. The CDR3 is made up of 14 amino acids. CDR1 SQVTM and CDR2 ANQGSEA come from the germline V gene. The CDR3 region is CSVEESGSGYEQYF. The CDR3 DNA reads as TGCAGCGTTGAAGAATCAGGTTCAGGTTACGAGCAGTACTTC.

The chain combines TRBV5-4 with TRBJ2-7, with 8 bases lining up with TRBD1. Trimming cost V 3 bases and J 0 bases; bases outside gene matches: 8. Germline V lookup: CDR1 SGHNT, CDR2 YYREEE (reference sequence). CDR3 length: 16 residues. CDR3 nucleotide sequence: TGTGCCAGCAGCTCGGGGCAGGGGGCCTTCTCCTACGAGCAGTACTTC. Translating it yields CASSSGQGAFSYEQYF.

The rearrangement links TRBV7-9 to TRBJ1-1, with a tentative D call TRBD1 (5 bases). CDR1 is SEHNR, CDR2 FQNEAQ, per germline (reference sequence). CDR3 length: 13 amino acids. Between the trimmed V and J ends, which lost 1 base and 8 bases, there was a span of 11 bases. The CDR3 sequence: CASSLDNDREAFF. The CDR3 bases are TGTGCCAGCAGCTTAGACAACGACAGAGAAGCTTTCTTT.

This clone was counted once. V usage is TRBV5-1 and J usage is TRBJ1-1; D perhaps matches TRBD1 (5 bases). The germline V and J ends were trimmed by 1 base and 1 base, with 11 bases remaining between them. In germline, CDR1 is SGHRS, CDR2 YFSETQ. The CDR3 has 15 amino acids. The DNA of the CDR3 is TGCGCCAGCAGCTTGAGGGGTACAGGGAACACTGAAGCTTTCTTT. Protein product: CASSLRGTGNTEAFF.

This chain connects TRBV6-5 to TRBJ1-2; possible D gene TRBD1, 6 bases. The germline V gene encodes CDR1 MNHEY and CDR2 SVGAGI. The CDR3 has 12 amino acids. The V end was cut by 5 bases, the J end by 8 bases, with 12 bases between. The CDR3 spells CASSRTATGYTF. The CDR3 DNA follows: TGTGCCAGCAGTAGGACAGCTACCGGCTACACCTTC.

This chain links TRBV5-1 with TRBJ2-5, with D uncertain. Germline CDR1 reads SGHRS; CDR2 reads YFSETQ. The V end was cut by 0 bases, the J end by 0 bases, with 9 bases between. The length of the CDR3 is 15 residues. CDR3: CASSLVTAYQETQYF. The DNA of the CDR3 is TGCGCCAGCAGCTTGGTTACAGCTTACCAAGAGACCCAGTACTTC. The full variable domain, rest sourced from reference TRBV5-1 and TRBJ2-5, is KAGVTQTPRYLIKTRGQQVTLSCSPISGHRSVSWYQQTPGQGLQFLFEYFSETQRNKGNFPGRFSGRQFSNSRSEMNVSTLELGDSALYLCASSLVTAYQETQYFGPGTRLLVL.

This chain uses TRBV5-4 with TRBJ2-6; 7 bases fit TRBD2. This CDR3 is 18 amino acids long. V was pared by 0 bases and J by 0 bases, with 6 bases of the junction left unmatched. Germline V CDR1 and CDR2: SGHNT, YYREEE (reference sequence). The CDR3 spells CASSLGGGVVSGANVLTF. CDR3 in DNA: TGTGCCAGCAGCTTGGGGGGGGGAGTAGTCTCTGGGGCCAACGTCCTGACTTTC. The full variable domain, completed using reference TRBV5-4 and TRBJ2-6, is ETGVTQSPTHLIKTRGQQVTLRCSSQSGHNTVSWYQQALGQGPQFIFQYYREEENGRGNFPPRFSGLQFPNYSSELNVNALELDDSALYLCASSLGGGVVSGANVLTFGAGSRLTVL.

V and J are TRBV28 and TRBJ2-7, with 10 nucleotides matching TRBD1. The CDR3 loop spans 15 amino acids. Germline V CDR1 and CDR2: MDHEN, SYDVKM. The junction had 6 bases not matched to a gene; V was cut back by 5 bases and J by 2 bases. CDR3 bases: TGTGCCAGCAGTGAGGGACAGGGGACCCCCTACGAGCAGTACTTC. Its translation: CASSEGQGTPYEQYF.

V is TRBV5-1 and J is TRBJ2-1; tentative D call: TRBD2 (5 bases). V shed 4 bases and J shed 5 bases, with 19 bases lying between them. There are 16 residues in the CDR3. The germline CDR1 and CDR2 sequences are SGHRS and YFSETQ. CDR3 bases: TGCGCCAGCAGCACCTATCTAGCTGAATTTAACAATGAGCAGTTCTTC. It specifies CASSTYLAEFNNEQFF.

The chain couples TRBV29-1 to TRBJ2-5; 7 positions match TRBD2. CDR1 SQVTM and CDR2 ANQGSEA come from the germline V gene. The CDR3 is 14 amino acids. Germline trimming cut 3 bases from V and 5 bases from J; bases unmatched to any gene: 9. CDR3 nucleotides: TGCAGCGTTGAGGGGGGAGGGGCGGGGGAGACCCAGTACTTC. Protein product: CSVEGGGAGETQYF.

V is TRBV6-1 and J is TRBJ1-1; 7 positions agree with TRBD1. Unmatched junction bases numbered 8, after V lost 7 bases and J lost 9 bases. Per the germline V gene, CDR1 is MNHNS and CDR2 is SASEGT. The CDR3 is 12 residues long. CDR3 residues: CASKGQISKAFF. The CDR3 nucleotides read TGTGCCAGCAAGGGACAGATAAGTAAAGCTTTCTTT.

The chain carries TRBV13 and TRBJ2-4, with D possibly TRBD1 on 5 matching bases. The CDR3 is 13 residues long. The ends were cut back, 8 bases at V and 3 bases at J, with 11 bases in the middle. CDR1 is PRHDT and CDR2 is FYEKMQ in the germline V gene (reference sequence). CDR3: CASSQGNKNIQYF. For the CDR3, the DNA is TGTGCCAGCTCTCAGGGAAACAAAAACATTCAGTACTTC. Full variable domain (rest looked up from reference TRBV13 and TRBJ2-4): AAGVIQSPRHLIKEKRETATLKCYPIPRHDTVYWYQQGPGQDPQFLISFYEKMQSDKGSIPDRFSAQQFSDYHSELNMSSLELGDSALYFCASSQGNKNIQYFGAGTRLSVL.

This chain joins TRBV2 and TRBJ2-5, with D perhaps matching TRBD1 (6 bases). V was shortened by 10 bases and J by 7 bases, with 19 bases between the two germline ends. CDR1 and CDR2 (germline): SNHLY, FYNNEI. CDR3 length: 13 amino acids. CDR3 DNA: TGTGCCAAAACTGAAACAGGGAAGAGGACCCAGTACTTC. Translated, it gives CAKTETGKRTQYF. Together with reference TRBV2 and TRBJ2-5, the CDR3 gives the full variable domain: EPEVTQTPSHQVTQMGQEVILRCVPISNHLYFYWYRQILGQKVEFLVSFYNNEISEKSEIFDDQFSVERPDGSNFTLKIRSTKLEDSAMYFCAKTETGKRTQYFGPGTRLLVL.

This clone was seen more than once but under ten times. V and J are TRBV2 and TRBJ1-1; 8 bases match TRBD1. This CDR3 has 14 amino acids. Germline CDR1 reads SNHLY; CDR2 reads FYNNEI. Unmatched junction bases numbered 6, after V lost 6 bases and J lost 3 bases. For the CDR3, the DNA is TGTGCCAGCAGAATCCGACAGGGGCACACTGAAGCTTTCTTT. This codes for CASRIRQGHTEAFF.

The V and J genes are TRBV28 and TRBJ1-1, with D perhaps TRBD1 (5 bases). The ends were cut back, 6 bases at V and 6 bases at J, with 17 bases in the middle. CDR3 length: 14 amino acids. The germline gives CDR1 MDHEN, CDR2 SYDVKM. CDR3 protein: CASSPLGGVAEAFF. In nucleotides, the CDR3 is TGTGCCAGCAGCCCCCTGGGGGGGGTAGCTGAAGCTTTCTTT.

With regard to this clone: Germline is not matched at one junction end, which may reflect a read error. The chain has TRBV5-4 and TRBJ1-2; 8 bases map to TRBD1. Germline lookup yields CDR1 SGHNT and CDR2 YYREEE (reference sequence). The CDR3 is 14 residues long. This CDR3 reads CASRSAGGGRGYPF. CDR3 sequence (DNA): TGTGCCAGCAGATCCGCAGGGGGCGGACGAGGCTACCCCTTC.

This clone occurred many times. The chain carries TRBV7-2 and TRBJ1-1; the D is unclear. The V end lost 5 bases, the J end lost 0 bases, and 7 bases lay between the germline ends. Germline loops: CDR1 SGHTA, CDR2 FQGNSA. The CDR3 length is 13 residues. CDR3 sequence: CASSPGMNTEAFF. The DNA for the CDR3 is TGTGCCAGCAGCCCGGGAATGAACACTGAAGCTTTCTTT.

The chain is built from TRBV28 and TRBJ1-1; D perhaps matches TRBD1 (6 bases). The V gene lost 3 bases and the J gene lost 2 bases, with 13 bases spanning the gap. The CDR3 contains 15 residues. Germline lookup yields CDR1 MDHEN and CDR2 SYDVKM. The CDR3 loop is CASSFSGAGNTEAFF. The CDR3 DNA reads as TGTGCCAGCAGTTTTTCAGGGGCGGGCAACACTGAAGCTTTCTTT.

This sequence joins TRBV7-8 and TRBJ2-3, with 13 nucleotides matching TRBD2. The V gene end was trimmed by 8 bases and the J gene end by 9 bases; junction bases not matched to a gene: 11. From germline, CDR1 is SGHVS and CDR2 FQNEAQ. The length of the CDR3 is 15 residues. CDR3 DNA: TGTGCCAGCTGCACTAGCGGGGGGGCCCTGGGAACGCAGTATTTT. It codes for CASCTSGGALGTQYF. Full variable domain (outside the CDR3, taken from reference TRBV7-8 and TRBJ2-3): GAGVSQSPRYKVAKRGQDVALRCDPISGHVSLFWYQQALGQGPEFLTYFQNEAQLDKSGLPSDRFFAERPEGSVSTLKIQRTQQEDSAVYLCASCTSGGALGTQYFGPGTRLTVL.

This rearrangement joins TRBV7-9 to TRBJ2-1; D may be TRBD1 (6 bases). This CDR3 comprises 14 residues. Trimming took 5 bases from V and 6 from J, leaving 14 bases between them. The germline gives CDR1 SEHNR, CDR2 FQNEAQ (reference sequence). In DNA form, the CDR3 reads TGTGCCAGCAGCACCGACAGGTACAGCAATGAGCAGTTCTTC. Amino acid sequence: CASSTDRYSNEQFF.

This chain uses TRBV4-1 with TRBJ2-5, with D possibly being TRBD1 (6 bases). CDR1 MGHRA and CDR2 YSYEKL come from the germline V gene. The CDR3 extends over 15 amino acids. With 1 base removed from V and 6 bases from J, the gap between germline ends came to 15 bases. CDR3 nucleotides: TGCGCCAGCAGCCAAGGGTCACAGGGCGGCAAGACCCAGTACTTC. It specifies CASSQGSQGGKTQYF.

The genes are TRBV18 and TRBJ1-4, with TRBD1 identical over 7 bases. CDR3 size: 15 residues. Germline CDR1 KGHSH, CDR2 LQKENI. V gave up 6 bases and J gave up 1 base; unmatched junction bases: 5. This CDR3 is CASSERQGTNEKLFF. As DNA, the CDR3 is TGTGCCAGCTCTGAAAGACAGGGAACTAATGAAAAACTGTTTTTT.

J is TRBJ1-5 and V is TRBV28; D may be TRBD1 (6 bases). CDR1 is MDHEN, CDR2 SYDVKM, per germline. CDR3 length: 16 residues. Trimming removed 6 bases from V and 0 bases from J, with 15 bases in between. Written as DNA, the CDR3 is TGTGCCAGCAGCTTTCTCAGGGGATATAGCAATCAGCCCCAGCATTTT. This translates into CASSFLRGYSNQPQHF.

Here the CDR3 reads CASSPGSNSPLHF. CDR3 nucleotides: TGTGCCAGCTCACCCGGGAGCAATTCACCCCTCCACTTT. The chain links TRBV18 to TRBJ1-6; D gene unclear. Germline CDR1 and CDR2: KGHSH and LQKENI. V gave up 3 bases and J gave up 7 bases, with 7 bases separating them. The CDR3 sequence is 13 residues long.

This chain uses TRBV15 with TRBJ2-1; the match to TRBD2 covers 13 bases. With V trimmed by 5 bases and J by 12 bases, 13 bases remained unmatched. Germline V gene data show CDR1 as LNHNV and CDR2 as YYDKDF (reference sequence). This CDR3 has 16 residues. CDR3 sequence (DNA): TGTGCCACCAGCGGGAGGACTAGCGGGAGTGGCATGTTGCAGTTCTTC. Amino acid sequence: CATSGRTSGSGMLQFF.

The V gene is TRBV11-3, the J gene TRBJ2-7, with TRBD1 as a possible D gene (6 bases). The CDR3 length is 12 residues. In germline, CDR1 is SGHNT, CDR2 YENEEA. V was clipped by 1 base and J by 6 bases, with 7 bases between them. CDR3 loop: CASSLGGGEQYF. The CDR3 DNA reads as TGTGCCAGCAGCTTAGGAGGGGGCGAGCAGTACTTC.

The chain has TRBV7-9 and TRBJ2-3; D uncertain. The germline CDR1 and CDR2 sequences are SEHNR and FQNEAQ (reference sequence). The V end was cut by 0 bases, the J end by 0 bases, with 7 bases between. The length of the CDR3 is 15 residues. The CDR3 is CASSLASMSTDTQYF. Written as DNA, the CDR3 is TGTGCCAGCAGCTTAGCTAGCATGAGCACAGATACGCAGTATTTT.

V usage is TRBV4-1 and J usage is TRBJ1-2; D remains unclear. Germline V CDR1 and CDR2: MGHRA, YSYEKL. CDR3 size: 14 residues. With 4 bases removed from V and 8 bases from J, the gap between germline ends came to 17 bases. CDR3 bases: TGCGCCAGCAGCCGGAGAGAGAAGATGAGGGGCTACACCTTC. This encodes CASSRREKMRGYTF.

This clone has just a few counts. This chain uses TRBV28 with TRBJ1-1; D remains unclear. Trimming left V 3 bases short and J 4 bases short, with 18 bases between. This CDR3 has 16 amino acids. Germline CDR1 and CDR2: MDHEN and SYDVKM. This chain's CDR3 is CASSFLMTKAITEAFF. The CDR3 DNA is TGTGCCAGCAGTTTCCTTATGACAAAAGCCATCACTGAAGCTTTCTTT.

This chain joins TRBV5-1 and TRBJ2-1; perhaps TRBD1 as D (8 bases). This CDR3 has 16 amino acids. Germline V gene data show CDR1 as SGHRS and CDR2 as YFSETQ. Trimming removed 0 bases at V and 4 bases at J, with 14 bases between. This CDR3 reads CASSLAAQGGYNEQFF. Written as DNA, the CDR3 is TGCGCCAGCAGCTTGGCCGCACAGGGGGGGTACAATGAGCAGTTCTTC.